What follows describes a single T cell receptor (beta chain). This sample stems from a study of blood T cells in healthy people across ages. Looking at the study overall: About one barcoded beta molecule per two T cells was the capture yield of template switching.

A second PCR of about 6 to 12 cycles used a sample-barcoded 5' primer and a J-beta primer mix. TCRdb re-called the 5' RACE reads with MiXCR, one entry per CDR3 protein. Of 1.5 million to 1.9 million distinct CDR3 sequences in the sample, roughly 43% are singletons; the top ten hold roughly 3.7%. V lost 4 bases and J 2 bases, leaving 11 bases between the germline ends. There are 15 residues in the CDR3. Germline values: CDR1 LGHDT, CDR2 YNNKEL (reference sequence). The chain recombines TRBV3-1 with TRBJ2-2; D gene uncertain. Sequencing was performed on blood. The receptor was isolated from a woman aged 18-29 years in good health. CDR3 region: CASSPTRANTGELFF. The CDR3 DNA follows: TGTGCCAGCAGCCCTACAAGGGCTAACACCGGGGAGCTGTTTTTT.